A single sample is the source of the 11 T cell receptor beta chains below, sequenced in a study of cytomegalovirus exposure and HLA in healthy donors. This PCR relied on a set of 60 Vbeta primers and 13 Jbeta primers. Generated by immunoSEQ multiplex PCR, the TCRdb table keeps only in-frame clones and is missing some. This repertoire shows 140,000 to 150,000 clones, 72% found once; its top ten account for over 2%. The sample comprised PBMCs. The origin of the receptors is a man aged 40-50 years in good health and CMV-seronegative.

The chain combines TRBV19 with TRBJ1-5, with 9 bases lining up with TRBD1. Trimming removed 4 bases from V and 6 bases from J; junction bases left unmatched: 7. Germline-derived CDR1 and CDR2 are LNHDA and SQIVND (reference sequence). The CDR3 sequence is 15 residues long. In DNA form, the CDR3 reads TGTGCCAGTAGTACCCAGGGACAGGGCCTTCAGCCCCAGCATTTT. This sequence encodes CASSTQGQGLQPQHF. The complete variable domain, with remaining parts taken from reference TRBV19 and TRBJ1-5, reads DGGITQSPKYLFRKEGQNVTLSCEQNLNHDAMYWYRQDPGQGLRLIYYSQIVNDFQKGDIAEGYSVSREKKESFPLTVTSAQKNPTAFYLCASSTQGQGLQPQHFGDGTRLSIL.

This clone was detected once. The rearrangement links TRBV5-4 to TRBJ2-3; TRBD2 agrees at 8 bases. This CDR3 is built from 14 residues. V lost 4 bases, J lost 3 bases, and 4 bases stayed unmatched. From germline, CDR1 is SGHNT and CDR2 YYREEE (reference sequence). CDR3 DNA sequence: TGTGCCAGCAGCAGTAGCGGGAAGACAGATACGCAGTATTTT. As protein: CASSSSGKTDTQYF.

This clone was observed a few times. The CDR3 reads CASSRGNRRGTEAFF. DNA for the CDR3: TGTGCCAGCAGCCGAGGGAACAGGAGGGGTACTGAAGCTTTCTTT. The J gene is TRBJ1-1, the V gene TRBV2, with D perhaps matching TRBD1 (5 bases). Between the trimmed V and J ends, which lost 6 bases and 5 bases, there was a span of 19 bases. Germline V CDR1 and CDR2: SNHLY, FYNNEI. The CDR3 contains 15 residues.

In regard to this clone: One end of the junction does not line up with germline, which may come from a read error. The chain combines TRBV10-3 with TRBJ1-6; D uncertain. This CDR3 comprises 13 residues. CDR1 and CDR2 from the germline V gene are ENHRY and SYGVKD. CDR3 sequence reads: CAFRRAYNSPLHF. CDR3 nucleotides: TGTGCCTTCAGGAGGGCGTATAATTCACCCCTCCACTTT.

The V gene is TRBV2, the J gene TRBJ2-5; 12 nucleotides agree with TRBD2. Germline V gene sequence: CDR1 SNHLY, CDR2 FYNNEI. V trimming: 6 bases; J trimming: 2 bases; junction bases outside the gene matches: 1. The CDR3 is 14 residues long. The CDR3 bases are TGTGCCAGCAGACTAGCGGGGGGTCAAGAGACCCAGTACTTC. It translates to CASRLAGGQETQYF.

The V gene is TRBV7-9, the J gene TRBJ1-2, with TRBD1 matching over 12 bases. The germline V gene encodes CDR1 SEHNR and CDR2 FQNEAQ (reference sequence). The CDR3 totals 17 residues. V lost 3 bases, J lost 7 bases, and 12 bases stayed unmatched. The CDR3 protein is CASSFPGQGALEAGYTF. Here the CDR3 DNA reads TGTGCCAGCAGCTTTCCGGGACAGGGGGCGCTTGAGGCTGGCTACACCTTC. The full variable domain, its missing parts supplied by reference TRBV7-9 and TRBJ1-2, is DTGVSQNPRHKITKRGQNVTFRCDPISEHNRLYWYRQTLGQGPEFLTYFQNEAQLEKSRLLSDRFSAERPKGSFSTLEIQRTEQGDSAMYLCASSFPGQGALEAGYTFGSGTRLTVV.

The rearrangement uses TRBV7-6 and TRBJ2-1; D gene ambiguous. The CDR3 has 12 residues. Germline V CDR1 and CDR2: SGHVS, FNYEAQ. V was clipped by 2 bases and J by 4 bases, with 3 bases between them. Here the CDR3 reads CASSLQYNEQFF. The DNA of the CDR3 is TGTGCCAGCAGCTTACAATACAATGAGCAGTTCTTC. Full variable domain (rest looked up from reference TRBV7-6 and TRBJ2-1): GAGVSQSPRYKVTKRGQDVALRCDPISGHVSLYWYRQALGQGPEFLTYFNYEAQQDKSGLPNDRFSAERPEGSISTLTIQRTEQRDSAMYRCASSLQYNEQFFGPGTRLTVL.

CDR3 loop: CASSLGFGLGRANEQFF. The CDR3, as DNA: TGTGCCAGCAGCTTAGGCTTCGGACTAGGTCGGGCCAATGAGCAGTTCTTC. The chain uses TRBV11-2 and TRBJ2-1; 7 bases are shared with TRBD2. This CDR3 is built from 17 residues. The J segment lost 6 bases and the V segment lost 1 base, leaving 12 bases of the junction unmatched. Germline V gene data show CDR1 as SGHAT and CDR2 as FQNNGV.

The chain carries TRBV2 and TRBJ2-2; 8 bases are a match to TRBD2. The CDR3 is 16 residues long. After removal of 6 bases from V and 5 bases from J, the junction contained 11 bases not matched to a gene. Germline V gene sequence: CDR1 SNHLY, CDR2 FYNNEI. The CDR3 DNA follows: TGTGCCAGCAGCCCCCGACTAGCGATATCAACCGGGGAGCTGTTTTTT. Encoded protein: CASSPRLAISTGELFF.

The genes are TRBV13 and TRBJ2-5, with D possibly matching TRBD1 (6 bases). The closer fit of TRBJ2-7 to the DNA end suggests the J call may be wrong. Germline CDR1 and CDR2: PRHDT and FYEKMQ (reference sequence). This CDR3 contains 14 residues. The DNA for the CDR3 is TGTGCCAGCAGCCCCCCCCAGGGGCCCTACGAGCAGTACTTC. Its translation: CASSPPQGPYEQYF.

This chain uses TRBV6-5 with TRBJ2-3; D ambiguous. Germline CDR1 and CDR2: MNHEY and SVGAGI. This CDR3 contains 13 residues. V lost 3 bases, J lost 1 base, and 5 bases lay in between. The CDR3 DNA follows: TGTGCCAGCAGTTATATCGGCACAGATACGCAGTATTTT. It is translated as CASSYIGTDTQYF.